The clone carrying this TCR beta chain was seen repeatedly, ten times or more. Its matching antigen is unknown. It was with a sample-barcoded 5' primer and a J-beta primer mix that a second PCR of roughly 7 to 12 cycles was run. No fewer than 2.5 million CDR3-containing paired-end reads came from each sample. TCRdb called the 5' RACE reads again in MiXCR, with one record for every CDR3 protein. The sample records hundreds of thousands of distinct CDR3 sequences, around 52% being singletons. The germline V and J ends were trimmed by 3 bases and 0 bases, with 15 bases remaining between them. From germline, CDR1 is MGHRA and CDR2 YSYEKL. This CDR3 has 17 residues. These data belong to a study of blood T cells in healthy people across ages. Findings of the study overall: Roughly linear declines in TCR beta diversity per million T cells occurred with age.

This TCR was recovered from an elderly woman in good health. The rearrangement links TRBV4-1 to TRBJ2-1; TRBD2 is a possible D gene (6 bases). The sample consisted of blood. CDR3 loop: CASSQSYGGSSYNEQFF. The CDR3 DNA reads TGCGCCAGCAGCCAGAGTTATGGAGGGAGCTCCTACAATGAGCAGTTCTTC.